What follows describes a single T cell receptor beta chain. The germline V gene has CDR1 SGDLS and CDR2 YYNGEE. The V end lost 0 bases, the J end lost 0 bases, and 11 bases lay between the germline ends. The CDR3 has 16 amino acids. The sample originates from a study of cytomegalovirus exposure and HLA in healthy donors. Use of 60 Vbeta and 13 Jbeta primers characterized the PCR. The protocol was immunoSEQ multiplex PCR, while the TCRdb copy is restricted to in-frame clones and leaves out a portion. The table includes approximately 81,000 clones, around 76% detected once. The specimen was PBMCs. The genes are TRBV9 and TRBJ2-3; D is undetermined. The TCR originated in a woman aged 45-60 years in good health and CMV-seropositive. The CDR3 here is CASSVGSFGSTDTQYF. DNA for the CDR3: TGTGCCAGCAGCGTAGGATCCTTCGGTAGCACAGATACGCAGTATTTT. The variable domain in full, completed from reference TRBV9 and TRBJ2-3, reads DSGVTQTPKHLITATGQRVTLRCSPRSGDLSVYWYQQSLDQGLQFLIQYYNGEERAKGNILERFSAQQFPDLHSELNLSSLELGDSALYFCASSVGSFGSTDTQYFGPGTRLTVL.